This TCR beta chain was profiled in a study of cytomegalovirus exposure and HLA in healthy donors. Study results and limitations: Most subjects' HLA-A and HLA-B alleles were reportedly predicted from TCR beta sequences.

With respect to this clone: Its antigen is undetermined.

PCR employed 60 Vbeta and 13 Jbeta primers. Produced via immunoSEQ multiplex PCR; TCRdb's table is partial and in-frame only. The sample contains about 160,000 clones, approximately 88% of which appear only once. Per the germline V gene, CDR1 is GTSNPN and CDR2 is SVGIG (reference sequence). The CDR3 length is 12 residues. Trimming removed 3 bases at V and 1 base at J, with 6 bases between. The chain uses TRBV30 and TRBJ2-5, with no clear D. Material: PBMCs. This TCR came from a woman between 18 and 30 years old in good health and CMV-seronegative. CDR3 in DNA: TGTGCCTGGAGACTATTCCAAGAGACCCAGTACTTC. Residues: CAWRLFQETQYF. Together with reference TRBV30 and TRBJ2-5, the CDR3 gives the full variable domain: SQTIHQWPATLVQPVGSPLSLECTVEGTSNPNLYWYRQAAGRGLQLLFYSVGIGQISSEVPQNLSASRPQDRQFILSSKKLLLSDSGFYLCAWRLFQETQYFGPGTRLLVL.